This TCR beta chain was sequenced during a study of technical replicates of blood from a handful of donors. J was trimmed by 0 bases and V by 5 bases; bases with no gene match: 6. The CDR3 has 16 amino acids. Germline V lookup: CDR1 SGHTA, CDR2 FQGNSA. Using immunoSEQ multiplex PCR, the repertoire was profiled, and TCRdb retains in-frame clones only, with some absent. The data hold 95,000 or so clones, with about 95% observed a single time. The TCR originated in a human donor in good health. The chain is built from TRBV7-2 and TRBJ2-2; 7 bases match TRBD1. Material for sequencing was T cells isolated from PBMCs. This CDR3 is CASSQRQGPNTGELFF. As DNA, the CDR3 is TGTGCCAGCAGCCAGAGACAGGGTCCGAACACCGGGGAGCTGTTTTTT.